This T cell receptor (beta chain) is drawn from a study of shared clonotypes between healthy human individuals. Note on this clone: Its antigen is still unknown.

Each PCR replicate from the sorted subsets contained around 0.2 ug DNA, which is 25,000 to 30,000 T cell genomes. Clones were read by immunoSEQ multiplex PCR, and TCRdb kept only the in-frame ones, dropping some. The sample shows approximately 2.1 million clones, approximately 93% of them seen only once. Study-wide points: Researchers found naive subsets generally carried larger estimated richness than memory subsets.

The source is a man aged 18 to 35 in good health. Some clones in this sample may be carry-over from other donors' samples. The sample was naive CD4+ T cells from PBMCs. Subset described: CD45RA+ positively selected.

In nucleotides, the CDR3 is TGTGCCAGCAGTACCGGGACTAGCGGCAACAATGAGCAGTTCTTC. Amino acid sequence: CASSTGTSGNNEQFF. The chain joins TRBV6-5 to TRBJ2-1; TRBD2 aligns across 11 bases. The CDR3 totals 15 residues. Per the germline V gene, CDR1 is MNHEY and CDR2 is SVGAGI. With 5 bases clipped from V and 5 bases from J, the junction kept 5 bases outside the gene matches.